These T cell receptor beta chains were read from a single sample in a study of blood T cell repertoires in COVID-19. TCRdb's copy holds only in-frame clones and misses some; the assay was immunoSEQ multiplex PCR. The profile shows hundreds of thousands of clones, 75% to 90% of them singletons. What was sequenced was PBMCs or T cells enriched from blood (not recorded which). The source of these receptors is a man between 25 and 39 years old who had recovered from COVID-19. CDR3s include the opening cysteine and the closing phenylalanine or tryptophan. A D gene is named only where the DNA matches it firmly.

d_call | v_call | cdr3_aa
TRBD2 | TRBV27 | CASRKGTSGGPGEQFF
. | TRBV15 | CATSESWNTEAFF
. | TRBV6-2/TRBV6-3 | CASSYLSAPGEKLFF
TRBD2 | TRBV5-4 | CASVPRGSSYNEQFF
. | TRBV2 | CASQGGNSPLHF
TRBD1 | TRBV10-3 | CAISATGGDGYTF
. | TRBV12-3/TRBV12-4 | CASSSGRYEQYF
TRBD2 | TRBV4-1 | CASSQEGTSSSLVFF
. | TRBV6-5 | CASSYGFEGTEAFF
TRBD2 | TRBV6-5 | CASRRAGGAYEQYF
. | TRBV7-9 | CATAPPWLGGATDTQYF
. | TRBV3-1/TRBV3-2 | CASSQMSPGKRYGYTF
. | TRBV18 | CASSPPSSYEQYF
TRBD1 | TRBV5-6 | CASSQGTGGNQPQHF
. | TRBV5-4 | CASSLFGGGSDTQYF
TRBD2 | TRBV3-1/TRBV3-2 | CASSPGRGQQYF
. | TRBV6-5 | CATRGGVANYGYTF
. | TRBV7-9 | CASSLNRPNTEAFF
TRBD1 | TRBV5-6 | CASSSETGSYYGYTF
. | TRBV2 | CASRQTGMNTEAFF
TRBD2 | TRBV19 | CASSIAGTRQETQYF
TRBD2 | TRBV9 | CASSLSGAPPNEQFF
. | TRBV7-3 | CASSLEYLGEAFF
TRBD1 | TRBV30 | CAWSGTGVGNTIYF
TRBD1 | TRBV20-1 | CSATETGDGYGYTF
. | TRBV4-2 | CASSQDLSASQYNEQFF